This T cell receptor beta chain was obtained from a study of TIL therapy for anti-PD-1-resistant metastatic lung cancer. Study context: Tumors had a median PD-L1 proportion score of 4.5% to 7%.

Trimming took 3 bases from V and 7 from J, leaving 10 bases between them. The CDR3 has 14 amino acids. From germline, CDR1 is KGHSH and CDR2 LQKENI. Time point described: pre-treatment sample, taken before nivolumab and TIL therapy. The libraries were made with immunoSEQ v3. Libraries were sequenced to 1.5 million to 2.5 million read pairs (survey) or roughly 5-6.5 million (deep). The table came from immunoSEQ multiplex PCR; TCRdb's copy has only in-frame clones and leaves some out. The repertoire holds about 17,000 clones, with nearly 80% as singletons. The TCR comes from a person aged 30 to 80 with non-small cell lung cancer. This chain connects TRBV18 to TRBJ1-6; unclear D gene. Sequencing was performed on blood, taken at baseline. CDR3 in amino acids: CASSPGDGNSPLHF. The CDR3 coding sequence is TGTGCCAGCTCACCTGGAGATGGGAATTCACCCCTCCACTTT.